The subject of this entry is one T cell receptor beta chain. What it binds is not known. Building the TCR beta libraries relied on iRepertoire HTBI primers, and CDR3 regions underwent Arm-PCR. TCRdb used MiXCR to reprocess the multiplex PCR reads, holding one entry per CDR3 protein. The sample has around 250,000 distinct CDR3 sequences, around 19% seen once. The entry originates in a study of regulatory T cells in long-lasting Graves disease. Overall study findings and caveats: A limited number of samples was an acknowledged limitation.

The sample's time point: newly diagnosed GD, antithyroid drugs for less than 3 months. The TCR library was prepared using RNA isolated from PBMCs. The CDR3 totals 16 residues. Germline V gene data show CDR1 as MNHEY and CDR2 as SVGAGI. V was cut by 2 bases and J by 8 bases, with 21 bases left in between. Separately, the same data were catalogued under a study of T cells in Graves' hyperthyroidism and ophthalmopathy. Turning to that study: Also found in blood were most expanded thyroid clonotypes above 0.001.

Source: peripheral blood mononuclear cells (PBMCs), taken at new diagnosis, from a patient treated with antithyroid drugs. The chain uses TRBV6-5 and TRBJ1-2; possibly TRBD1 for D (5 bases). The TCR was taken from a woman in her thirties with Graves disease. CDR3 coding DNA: TGTGCCAGCAGTTACGGGGGGGGGGGTGGTAGAGTGGGCTACACCTTC. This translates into CASSYGGGGGRVGYTF.